This TCR beta chain was retrieved from a study of response to subunit inactivated influenza vaccine. Study findings and constraints: Every seasonal influenza vaccination brings in few new T cells, the authors suggested.

This clonotype has more than one count but fewer than ten. What it recognizes is unknown. Deletions cut 8 bases from V and 4 bases from J, with 9 bases between. The CDR3 is 12 residues long. CDR1 is MNHNS, CDR2 SASEGT, per germline. Each CDR3 protein is one row after TCRdb ran MiXCR on the RT-PCR reads. The sample contains roughly 710,000 distinct CDR3 sequences, 14% of which appear only once. The chain combines TRBV6-1 with TRBJ1-5; D ambiguous. The receptor's source is a man aged 50 to 59 who received an inactivated influenza vaccine. The source material was PBMCs from blood, sampled roughly 2 weeks before vaccination. The CDR3 nucleotides are TGTGCCAGCGGGGTGAGTAATCAGCCCCAGCATTTT. Amino acid sequence: CASGVSNQPQHF.